Listed below are T cell receptor beta chains from one sample, sequenced in a study of cytomegalovirus exposure and HLA in healthy donors. Produced via immunoSEQ multiplex PCR; TCRdb's table is partial and in-frame only. This table holds 200,000 or so clones, 65% to 90% found once. Sequencing input: PBMCs. The receptors were sampled from a woman in her twenties or thirties in good health and CMV-seropositive. The CDR3 runs from the conserved cysteine through the conserved F or W. The D gene is left open where the match is weak. Not every row has a clone size; where given, it reads once, few, many or a size class.

>TRBV27|-|-|TRBJ2-1
TGTGCCAGCAGTCGACGAGGGTGGAATGAGCAGTTCTTC
CASSRRGWNEQFF
>TRBV15|-|-|TRBJ2-3
TGTGCCACCAGCAGCCAGGGACTCCCCGGCCTCGGGCAGTATTTT
CATSSQGLPGLGQYF
>TRBV9|-|TRBD2|TRBJ2-3
TGTGCCAGCAGCGTAGGCGCGGGAGCGGGGACAGATACGCAGTATTTT
CASSVGAGAGTDTQYF
>TRBV5-1|-|-|TRBJ1-4
TGCGCCAGCAGTTTAGACAGCACTAATGAAAAACTGTTTTTT
CASSLDSTNEKLFF
>TRBV5-1|once|-|TRBJ2-7
TGCGCCAGCAGCCCGGCAACGGGGTTCACCTACGAGCAGTACTTC
CASSPATGFTYEQYF
>TRBV29-1|-|-|TRBJ2-7
TGCAGCGTTGACATAGGGAGCTACGAGCAGTACTTC
CSVDIGSYEQYF
>TRBV5-1|-|-|TRBJ2-1
TGCGCCAGCAGCTTAGGGGCCTCCTACAATGAGCAGTTCTTC
CASSLGASYNEQFF
>TRBV27|-|-|TRBJ2-1
TGTGCCAGCAGTCCTCCCCGACAGATACTATACAATGAGCAGTTCTTC
CASSPPRQILYNEQFF
>TRBV9|-|TRBD1|TRBJ1-2
TGTGCCAGCAGCGTAGGGACAGGGGGCGATGGCTACACCTTC
CASSVGTGGDGYTF
>TRBV5-1|-|TRBD2|TRBJ2-7
TGCGCCAGCAGCACTACTAGCGGGATGAACTACGAGCAGTACTTC
CASSTTSGMNYEQYF
>TRBV6-5|-|TRBD1|TRBJ2-2
TGTGCCAGCAGTCAGACAGGGGTAGGCACCGGGGAGCTGTTTTTT
CASSQTGVGTGELFF
>TRBV10-3|-|TRBD2|TRBJ2-1
TGTGCCATCAGTGACAAGGTAGCGGGAGGGAGGGATGAGCAGTTCTTC
CAISDKVAGGRDEQFF
>TRBV9|-|-|TRBJ1-1
TGTGCCAGCAGCGTGGAAACACAGGGCCGGGGGAACACTGAAGCTTTCTTT
CASSVETQGRGNTEAFF
>TRBV29-1|once|TRBD2|TRBJ2-3
TGCAGCGTTGTTCCCGGAGCGGGAGGGACAGATACGCAGTATTTT
CSVVPGAGGTDTQYF
>TRBV11-2|-|TRBD2|TRBJ2-1
TGTGCCAGCAGCCCCCCCCGGGCGGGAGCGTGGGATGAGCAGTTCTTC
CASSPPRAGAWDEQFF
>TRBV28|-|TRBD2|TRBJ2-1
TGTGCCAGCAGCCCTCTCTTTATGGCGGGAGTTTCGGATGAGCAGTTCTTC
CASSPLFMAGVSDEQFF
>TRBV2|-|TRBD1|TRBJ2-7
TGTGCCAGCAGCTCCACAGGACAGGGCAAGCAGTACTTC
CASSSTGQGKQYF
>TRBV6-5|few|TRBD1|TRBJ2-1
TGTGCCAGCAGTTACTCTTCACAGGGGATACCTGAGCAGTTCTTC
CASSYSSQGIPEQFF
>TRBV5-1|-|TRBD1|TRBJ2-7
TGCGCCAGCAGCAGGTGGACAAATGACAGGGACTCCTACGAGCAGTACTTC
CASSRWTNDRDSYEQYF
>TRBV9|-|-|TRBJ1-1
TGTGCCAGCAGCGTATTGACAGGAATGAACACTGAAGCTTTCTTT
CASSVLTGMNTEAFF
>TRBV6-1|-|-|TRBJ1-4
TGTGCCAGCAGTGAGAACAGGGCAAGTGAAAAACTGTTTTTT
CASSENRASEKLFF
>TRBV15|-|-|TRBJ2-7
TGTGCCACCAGCCGGCGAGGGGGCTCCTACGAGCAGTACTTC
CATSRRGGSYEQYF
>TRBV7-2|-|-|TRBJ2-7
TGTGCCAGCAGCAGGACAGTAAACGAGCAGTACTTC
CASSRTVNEQYF
>TRBV29-1|-|-|TRBJ1-2
TGCAGCGTTGACGGGGGGCCTGATGGCTACACCTTC
CSVDGGPDGYTF
>TRBV19|-|-|TRBJ1-5
TGTGCCAGTAGTATAGGTGAGGAGTATCAGCCCCAGCATTTT
CASSIGEEYQPQHF
>TRBV6-5|-|-|TRBJ2-1
TGTGCCAGCAACCGGCAGGGTGGCAATGAGCAGTTCTTC
CASNRQGGNEQFF
>TRBV2|few|-|TRBJ1-3
TGTGCCAGTGCCTTAGTTGTCACCTCTGGAAACACCATATATTTT
CASALVVTSGNTIYF
>TRBV6-5|many|TRBD1|TRBJ2-2
TGTGCCAGCAGGGTGACAGGGTCGAACACCGGGGAGCTGTTTTTT
CASRVTGSNTGELFF
>TRBV13|-|TRBD2|TRBJ2-2
TGTGCCAGCAGCTTTCTAGCGGGAGCGACCGGGGAGCTGTTTTTT
CASSFLAGATGELFF